The clone carrying this T cell receptor (beta chain) appeared many times. The time point: before trial treatment. This sample is part of a study of low-dose radiotherapy and immunotherapy resistance in tumors. Background on the study: Oral aspirin at 300 mg was taken daily by patients for four cycles, beginning on cycle 1 day 1.

TRAV- and TRBV-specific primers were used for first-strand cDNA, which covered alpha and beta chains. TCR amplification involved roughly 21 PCR cycles with a constant-region primer and V-primer adapter. TCRdb re-derived calls from the reads in MiXCR, one entry per CDR3 protein. Among about 60,000 distinct CDR3 sequences listed, roughly a quarter were seen once. The V gene's germline CDR1 is LNHDA and CDR2 SQIVND (reference sequence). The V segment lost 11 bases and the J segment 2 bases; nucleotides outside the gene matches: 12. The CDR3 is 15 residues long. The TCR sequence derives from a male donor with prostate cancer. The gene calls are TRBV19 and TRBJ2-1; 7 nucleotides agree with TRBD1. The input for sequencing was PBMCs, taken before treatment. The CDR3 spells CASTQRDSTYNEQFF. CDR3 DNA sequence: TGTGCCTCCACGCAAAGGGACAGCACCTACAATGAGCAGTTCTTC.